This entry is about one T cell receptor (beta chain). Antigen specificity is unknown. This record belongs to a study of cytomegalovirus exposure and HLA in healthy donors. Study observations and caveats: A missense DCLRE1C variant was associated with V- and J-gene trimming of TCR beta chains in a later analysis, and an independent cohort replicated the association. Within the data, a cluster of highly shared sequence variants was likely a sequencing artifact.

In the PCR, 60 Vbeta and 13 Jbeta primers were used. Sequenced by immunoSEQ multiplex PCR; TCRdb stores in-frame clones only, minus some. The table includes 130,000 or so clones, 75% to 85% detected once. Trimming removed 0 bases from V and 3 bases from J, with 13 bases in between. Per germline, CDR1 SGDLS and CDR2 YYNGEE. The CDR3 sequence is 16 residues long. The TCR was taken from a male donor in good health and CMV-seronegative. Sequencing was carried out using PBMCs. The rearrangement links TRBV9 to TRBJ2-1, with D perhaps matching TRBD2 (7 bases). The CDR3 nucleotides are TGTGCCAGCAGCGTAGTTGCGGGGGCGATCTACAATGAGCAGTTCTTC. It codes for CASSVVAGAIYNEQFF.